Sequencing of this T cell receptor (beta chain) was carried out in a study of spatial heterogeneity in lung cancer (dated by TCRdb to about 2019). In the study overall: Beta-chain transcripts were consistently detected in greater numbers than alpha-chain transcripts, which likely reflects a higher abundance of beta-chain transcripts. TCR repertoire features were related to nonsynonymous mutation counts determined by whole-exome sequencing of tumor tissue. In the raw uncorrected reads, each unique combination of TCR and UMI appeared on average more than ten times. At surgery, both alpha and beta chains were TCR-sequenced in approximately 210 tumor regions, about 64 matched nontumor lung samples and some 56 PBMC samples. The study quantitatively compared TCR alpha and beta repertoires across multiple tumor regions, matched nontumor lung and blood in non-small cell lung cancer. On the study overall, not on this receptor specifically: Ubiquitous expanded tumor TCRs showed up in blood more often at tumor resection than at routine follow-up. Additional single-cell paired TCR alpha and beta sequencing was considered necessary to confirm, at a functional level, the hypothesis that regional TCRs recognize regional mutations.

This clonotype was counted at least ten times. Its recognized antigen is unknown. Within one base of it there is no much larger clone, and no base qualities were kept. Reading the label with the study, this specimen's time point is: sample taken at primary tumor resection. For TCR sequencing, whole RNA was extracted from tumor and nontumor lung tissue, or from cryopreserved PBMC samples, and no cell sorting was done. The donors were more than 65 patients from the lung TRACERx cohort who had early-stage, untreated non-small cell lung cancer. Only patients with enough RNA available from two or more tumor regions were chosen for TCR sequencing. The library was produced with 5' RACE. Sequenced using a NextSeq 500. The TCR library protocol attached a unique molecular identifier to each TCR cDNA molecule to allow correction of PCR and sequencing errors. The published analysis was carried out like this. Decombinator tools were used for TCR identification, UMI-based error correction and CDR3 extraction. TCRs above a frequency of 2 per 1,000, corresponding to the top 1% of the tumor frequency distribution, were defined as expanded. Renyi diversity was calculated using the R vegan package after each repertoire was subsampled 100 times to 5,000 TCRs. To build CDR3 similarity networks, amino acid triplet string-kernel similarity was used, and CDR3s were connected when their pairwise similarity was above 0.82. The public reads were reanalyzed by TCRdb: fastp trimming at Q25, MiXCR alignment, in-frame beta chains only. Every entry covers one CDR3 protein and lists the most common genes and DNA from its rows. Here the V and J calls rest on TCRdb's processing, not on the authors' analysis. The sample records about 92,000 distinct CDR3 sequences, about 12% of which are singletons. About two fifths of the sample comes from the top ten.

The germline V and J ends show losses of 2 bases and 1 base respectively, and no gene match explains 7 bases of the junction. CDR1 and CDR2, looked up from the germline V gene (reference sequence), are SGHKS and YYEKEE. From the cysteine up to the phenylalanine, the CDR3 has a length of 16 residues. The only DNA kept is the CDR3, 48 bases in frame from the first base. This TCR came from a male donor with early-stage non-small cell lung cancer. The rearrangement combines TRBV5-5 with TRBJ2-3, and TRBD2 matches 7 of the central bases. The input for sequencing was PBMCs, taken at surgery. The nucleotide sequence reads as follows: TGTGCCAGCAGCTTCGACGGGAGGTACGGCACAGATACGCAGTATTTT. Translated, this gives CASSFDGRYGTDTQYF.